These 24 T cell receptor beta chains were sequenced from one sample in a study of graft-versus-host responses after intestinal transplantation. Lymphocytes (intraepithelial and lamina propria) were released by processing the graft tissue. Profiled with immunoSEQ multiplex PCR; TCRdb holds only in-frame clones, not every one. The sample has approximately 20,000 clones, around 76% seen once. The material sequenced was ileum tissue, taken around 20 days after intestinal transplant. Receptor source: a human patient who received an intestinal transplant, so some T cells may come from the graft donor.

The chain carries TRBV25-1 and TRBJ1-2, with a tentative D call TRBD1 (5 bases). The CDR3 sequence is 15 residues long. Germline CDR1 is MGHDK and CDR2 is SYGVNS. V was shortened by 4 bases and J by 7 bases, with 19 bases between the two germline ends. The CDR3 sequence: CASSADSTPWGGYTF. CDR3 in DNA: TGTGCCAGCAGTGCAGACAGTACCCCTTGGGGTGGCTACACCTTC.

The rearrangement links TRBV19 to TRBJ2-3, with 11 bases fitting TRBD2. The germline V gene encodes CDR1 LNHDA and CDR2 SQIVND (reference sequence). The CDR3 loop spans 15 amino acids. Germline trimming cut 6 bases from V and 5 bases from J; bases unmatched to any gene: 7. CDR3 coding DNA: TGTGCCAGTAGGGTAGCGGGGGGGATAGAAGATACGCAGTATTTT. This sequence encodes CASRVAGGIEDTQYF.

V and J are TRBV18 and TRBJ1-2, with a weak D call TRBD1 (5 bases). Germline CDR1 and CDR2: KGHSH and LQKENI. This CDR3 contains 14 residues. V was clipped by 3 bases and J by 0 bases, with 8 bases between them. Here the CDR3 DNA reads TGTGCCAGCTCACCGGACATTGCTAACTATGGCTACACCTTC. This encodes CASSPDIANYGYTF.

This clone was detected a few times. The CDR3 bases are TGTGCCAGCAGCTTTCGTAACAGGGTCACAGATACGCAGTATTTT. Protein product: CASSFRNRVTDTQYF. The rearrangement links TRBV7-8 to TRBJ2-3, with D possibly matching TRBD1 (6 bases). Germline loops: CDR1 SGHVS, CDR2 FQNEAQ. The CDR3 covers 15 residues. V lost 3 bases and J lost 2, with 12 bases in between.

V usage is TRBV9 and J usage is TRBJ2-1; 8 bases map to TRBD1. Germline V lookup: CDR1 SGDLS, CDR2 YYNGEE. V lost 4 bases and J lost 8; bases outside the gene matches: 17. The length of the CDR3 is 17 residues. CDR3 sequence (DNA): TGTGCCAGCAGCTCCGACAGGGGCCCTATCTTATCGGATGAGCAGTTCTTC. Residues: CASSSDRGPILSDEQFF.

This clone was counted a single time. This chain uses TRBV4-1 with TRBJ1-1; D is unresolved. V was pared by 1 base and J by 2 bases, with 5 bases between. The germline gives CDR1 MGHRA, CDR2 YSYEKL. This CDR3 comprises 13 residues. The CDR3 is CASSQGANTEAFF. The CDR3 region has the DNA TGCGCCAGCAGCCAAGGGGCAAACACTGAAGCTTTCTTT.

J is TRBJ2-1 and V is TRBV9, with 9 nucleotides matching TRBD2. This CDR3 spans 16 amino acids. Germline-derived CDR1 and CDR2 are SGDLS and YYNGEE. Trimming cost V 2 bases and J 1 base; bases outside gene matches: 4. The CDR3 coding sequence is TGTGCCAGCAGCGTTATTAGCGGGGGATCCTACAATGAGCAGTTCTTC. Amino acid sequence: CASSVISGGSYNEQFF.

This sequence joins TRBV27 and TRBJ1-5; 8 bases align to TRBD1. After removal of 8 bases from V and 0 bases from J, the junction contained 9 bases not matched to a gene. The CDR3 has 16 residues. The V gene's germline CDR1 is MNHEY and CDR2 SMNVEV (reference sequence). In DNA form, the CDR3 reads TGTGCCAGCTCCGGGACAGGCCAATATAGCAATCAGCCCCAGCATTTT. Its translation: CASSGTGQYSNQPQHF.

The CDR3, as DNA: TGTGCCAGCAGCTTCCTATTAGCGGGAGTCACAGATACGCAGTATTTT. It is translated as CASSFLLAGVTDTQYF. J is TRBJ2-3 and V is TRBV7-9; TRBD2 matches at 9 bases. The CDR3 covers 16 residues. Trimming at V came to 3 bases and at J to 2 bases, leaving 6 bases not matched to a gene. CDR1 and CDR2 (germline): SEHNR, FQNEAQ (reference sequence).

This clone was observed a handful of times. This chain joins TRBV29-1 and TRBJ2-7, with TRBD1 identical over 9 bases. The V and J ends lost 2 bases and 4 bases, in that order; junction bases with no gene match: 9. The germline V gene encodes CDR1 SQVTM and CDR2 ANQGSEA. CDR3 length equals 15 residues. The chain's CDR3 is CSVESVRQGEYEQYF. The CDR3 DNA is TGCAGCGTTGAATCGGTGAGACAGGGGGAATACGAGCAGTACTTC.

J is TRBJ2-7 and V is TRBV6-5; 9 nucleotides match TRBD1. CDR1 and CDR2 from the germline V gene are MNHEY and SVGAGI. The ends lost 5 bases at V and 7 bases at J; junction bases unmatched: 6. This CDR3 is 13 amino acids long. CDR3 in DNA: TGTGCCAGCAGTCGTACAGGGGGCGCGGAGCAGTACTTC. Translation gives CASSRTGGAEQYF.

In its sample, this clone was seen once. The rearrangement uses TRBV4-1 and TRBJ2-5, with TRBD1 matching 7 bases. The CDR3 sequence is 15 residues long. The V and J ends lost 1 base and 1 base, in that order; junction bases with no gene match: 3. Germline V gives CDR1 MGHRA, CDR2 YSYEKL. The CDR3 DNA reads as TGCGCCAGCAGCCAAGTTTACAGGGGCCAAGAGACCCAGTACTTC. This encodes CASSQVYRGQETQYF.

The J gene is TRBJ1-1, the V gene TRBV2; TRBD1 aligns across 8 bases. The CDR3 is 17 residues long. J gave up 4 bases and V 5 bases, and 15 bases lay outside the gene matches. Germline loops: CDR1 SNHLY, CDR2 FYNNEI. CDR3 amino acids: CASSRRDRRRLATEAFF. DNA for the CDR3: TGTGCCAGCAGTCGCCGGGACAGGAGGAGGTTGGCCACTGAAGCTTTCTTT.

V usage is TRBV7-8 and J usage is TRBJ1-2; D ambiguous. This CDR3 comprises 12 residues. Germline assignment: CDR1 SGHVS and CDR2 FQNEAQ. Trimming took 1 base from V and 13 from J, leaving 13 bases between them. The CDR3 region has the DNA TGTGCCAGCAGCTTAGATTCGGCGGCCAGCACCTTC. It encodes CASSLDSAASTF. Using reference TRBV7-8 and TRBJ1-2 for the parts outside the CDR3, the full variable domain is GAGVSQSPRYKVAKRGQDVALRCDPISGHVSLFWYQQALGQGPEFLTYFQNEAQLDKSGLPSDRFFAERPEGSVSTLKIQRTQQEDSAVYLCASSLDSAASTFGSGTRLTVV.

The gene calls are TRBV27 and TRBJ2-2; no reliable D call. Germline assignment: CDR1 MNHEY and CDR2 SMNVEV (reference sequence). V was pared by 5 bases and J by 6 bases, with 10 bases between. The CDR3 consists of 13 residues. CDR3 coding DNA: TGTGCCAGCAGTCCGGTCCTGGCCGGGGAGCTGTTTTTT. As protein: CASSPVLAGELFF.

The V call is TRBV5-1, the J call TRBJ1-1; 10 nucleotides match TRBD1. V lost 8 bases and J lost 3; bases outside the gene matches: 4. This CDR3 is built from 13 residues. In germline, CDR1 is SGHRS, CDR2 YFSETQ. The CDR3 here is CASSGTGDTEAFF. The CDR3 DNA sequence: TGCGCCAGTTCGGGGACAGGGGACACTGAAGCTTTCTTT.

The V call is TRBV6-6, the J call TRBJ2-1; D not resolved. Germline CDR1 reads MNHNY; CDR2 reads SVGAGI (reference sequence). V gave up 2 bases and J gave up 0 bases, with 5 bases separating them. This CDR3 contains 14 residues. CDR3 protein: CASSYLSSYNEQFF. In nucleotides, the CDR3 is TGTGCCAGCAGTTACCTAAGCTCCTACAATGAGCAGTTCTTC.

This sequence joins TRBV5-6 and TRBJ1-2; D gene ambiguous. V lost 0 bases, J lost 4 bases, and 7 bases lay in between. Germline-derived CDR1 and CDR2 are SGHDT and YYEEEE. This CDR3 has 13 amino acids. The CDR3 protein is CASSLATGYGYTF. In DNA form, the CDR3 reads TGTGCCAGCAGCTTGGCCACTGGCTATGGCTACACCTTC.

The chain combines TRBV27 with TRBJ1-5; the D is unclear. Trimming removed 4 bases at V and 4 bases at J, with 8 bases between. Germline-derived CDR1 and CDR2 are MNHEY and SMNVEV (reference sequence). The CDR3 runs to 13 residues. The CDR3 region has the DNA TGTGCCAGCAGTTACTTAACGAATCAGCCCCAGCATTTT. This translates into CASSYLTNQPQHF.

This clone was detected only a few times. The rearrangement links TRBV5-5 to TRBJ1-1; a possible D gene is TRBD1 (5 bases). Trimming pared 0 bases from V and 4 bases from J, leaving 13 bases between. The CDR3 loop spans 15 amino acids. Germline assignment: CDR1 SGHKS and CDR2 YYEKEE (reference sequence). The CDR3 region has the DNA TGTGCCAGCAGCTTGGTAGCGGGGGAGGGCACTGAAGCTTTCTTT. Translation: CASSLVAGEGTEAFF.

The chain couples TRBV4-1 to TRBJ2-7, with 7 bases fitting TRBD1. The CDR3 runs 15 residues. V trimming: 2 bases; J trimming: 4 bases; junction bases outside the gene matches: 8. The germline V gene has CDR1 MGHRA and CDR2 YSYEKL. Here the CDR3 reads CASSQLRDSFYEQYF. The CDR3 DNA follows: TGCGCCAGCAGCCAACTCCGGGACAGTTTTTACGAGCAGTACTTC.

This clone was detected a few times. The V gene is TRBV11-2, the J gene TRBJ2-1, with D tentatively TRBD2 (6 bases). V gave up 1 base and J gave up 5 bases, with 15 bases separating them. The germline V gene encodes CDR1 SGHAT and CDR2 FQNNGV. This CDR3 is 16 amino acids long. Written as DNA, the CDR3 is TGTGCCAGCAGCTTAGCCACGGGGGAACGGGACAATGAGCAGTTCTTC. It is translated as CASSLATGERDNEQFF.

The chain has TRBV6-5 and TRBJ1-2, with TRBD1 as a possible D gene (5 bases). The CDR3 covers 14 residues. The germline V and J ends were trimmed by 6 bases and 8 bases, with 19 bases remaining between them. Looked up from germline, CDR1 is MNHEY and CDR2 is SVGAGI. CDR3: CASRSPGRAGGYTF. DNA for the CDR3: TGTGCCAGCAGGTCACCGGGCCGCGCAGGGGGCTACACCTTC.

With respect to this clone: A junction boundary mismatches the germline segment, possibly from a read error. Different DNA sequences within this sample yield the same CDR3. The chain recombines TRBV30 with TRBJ1-4; 9 bases match TRBD1. The CDR3 spans 16 residues. CDR1 and CDR2 (germline): GTSNPN, SVGIG (reference sequence). This CDR3 is CAWSVLGGQGREKLFF. CDR3 DNA sequence: TGTGCCTGGAGTGTACTAGGGGGACAGGGCCGTGAAAAACTGTTCTTT.